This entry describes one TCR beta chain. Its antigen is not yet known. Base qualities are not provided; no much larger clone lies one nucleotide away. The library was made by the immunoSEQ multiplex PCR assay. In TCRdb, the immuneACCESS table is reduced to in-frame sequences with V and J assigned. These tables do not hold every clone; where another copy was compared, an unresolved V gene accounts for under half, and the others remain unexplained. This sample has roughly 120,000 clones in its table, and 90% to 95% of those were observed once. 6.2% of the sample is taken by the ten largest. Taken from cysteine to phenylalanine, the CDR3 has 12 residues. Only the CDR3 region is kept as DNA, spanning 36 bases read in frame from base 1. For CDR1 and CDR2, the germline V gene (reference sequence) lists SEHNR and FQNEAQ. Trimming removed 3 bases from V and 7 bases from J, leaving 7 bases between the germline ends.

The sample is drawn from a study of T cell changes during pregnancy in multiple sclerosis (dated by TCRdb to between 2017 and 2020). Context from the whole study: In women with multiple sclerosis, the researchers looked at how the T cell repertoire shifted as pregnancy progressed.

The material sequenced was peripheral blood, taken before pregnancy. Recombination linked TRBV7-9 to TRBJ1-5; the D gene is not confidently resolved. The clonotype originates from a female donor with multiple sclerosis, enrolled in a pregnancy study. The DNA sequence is TGTGCCAGCAGCTTCTTGTCCCAGCCCCAGCATTTT. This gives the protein CASSFLSQPQHF.